This T cell receptor (beta chain) was observed in a study of shared clonotypes between healthy human individuals. The wider study: Samples came from a couple of female and a few male donors aged 18 to 49.

Amplification in unsorted PBMC replicate PCRs started from around 0.3 ug DNA, which equals tens of thousands of T cell genomes. As originally analysed: Filtering differed, since immunoSEQ gave only junction sequences and no quality scores. The table came from immunoSEQ multiplex PCR; TCRdb's copy has only in-frame clones and leaves some out. V, J and clone size reflect that table, while D and trimming were determined from the DNA. Among 450,000 to 500,000 clones listed, around three quarters were seen once. This CDR3 spans 13 amino acids. Trimming took 7 bases from V and 7 from J, leaving 14 bases between them. Germline V gene data show CDR1 as SGHTA and CDR2 as FQGNSA.

The chain carries TRBV7-2 and TRBJ2-1; tentatively, D is TRBD1 (6 bases). This sequence was found in a woman aged 40-49 years in good health. Some clones in this sample may be carry-over from other donors' samples. Source material: PBMCs. CDR3 residues: CASTGVRGNEQFF. The CDR3 DNA reads TGTGCCAGCACCGGTGTTAGGGGGAATGAGCAGTTCTTC.